Listed here are 6 T cell receptor beta chains from one sample, sequenced in a study of blood T cell repertoires in COVID-19. Sequenced by immunoSEQ multiplex PCR; TCRdb stores in-frame clones only, minus some. Here the sample spans fewer than 350,000 clones, roughly 85% being singletons. Sequenced sample: peripheral blood. Receptors originate from a human donor in a cohort sampled during active COVID-19.

The V gene is TRBV28, the J gene TRBJ2-7, with TRBD1 matching 8 bases. The CDR3 has 13 amino acids. The V and J ends lost 5 bases and 3 bases, in that order; junction bases with no gene match: 3. The germline V gene has CDR1 MDHEN and CDR2 SYDVKM. DNA for the CDR3: TGTGCCAGCAGTACTGGACAGGGCTACGAGCAGTACTTC. The encoded protein is CASSTGQGYEQYF.

The chain employs TRBV18 and TRBJ1-2; TRBD1 might be the D (5 bases). Germline CDR1 and CDR2: KGHSH and LQKENI. The CDR3 totals 15 residues. Between the trimmed V and J ends, which lost 1 base and 5 bases, there was a span of 14 bases. This chain's CDR3 is CASSPRGGEGYGYTF. For the CDR3, the DNA is TGTGCCAGCTCACCACGTGGAGGGGAGGGTTATGGCTACACCTTC.

This clone came up once. The chain couples TRBV2 to TRBJ1-6, with 7 bases identical to TRBD1. Germline V gene data show CDR1 as SNHLY and CDR2 as FYNNEI. V shed 8 bases and J 9 bases; nucleotides not matched to a gene: 7. The CDR3 runs 13 residues. CDR3 DNA sequence: TGTGCCAGCTACAGGGGAAGGGCTTCACCCCTCCACTTT. Amino acid sequence: CASYRGRASPLHF.

This clone occurred a few times. The same CDR3 also results from other DNA sequences found in this sample. The DNA for the CDR3 is TGCAGCGTTGTCCAGGGTAACACCATATATTTT. Translating gives CSVVQGNTIYF. The J gene is TRBJ1-3, the V gene TRBV29-1, with D perhaps TRBD1 (5 bases). V was trimmed by 4 bases and J by 7 bases, leaving 8 bases between them. The V gene's germline CDR1 is SQVTM and CDR2 ANQGSEA. This CDR3 has 11 residues. Filled out from reference TRBV29-1 and TRBJ1-3, the complete variable domain reads SAVISQKPSRDICQRGTSLTIQCQVDSQVTMMFWYRQQPGQSLTLIATANQGSEATYESGFVIDKFPISRPNLTFSTLTVSNMSPEDSSIYLCSVVQGNTIYFGEGSWLTVV.

The genes are TRBV5-1 and TRBJ2-5; 7 nucleotides line up with TRBD1. The CDR3 spans 14 residues. The V gene's germline CDR1 is SGHRS and CDR2 YFSETQ. V shed 4 bases, J shed 5 bases, and the junction held 8 bases outside the gene matches. CDR3 sequence (DNA): TGCGCCAGCAGCCCACAGGGGACGGGGGAGACCCAGTACTTC. It yields the protein CASSPQGTGETQYF.

The chain uses TRBV6-5 and TRBJ1-4; unclear D gene. There are 14 residues in the CDR3. Germline V gives CDR1 MNHEY, CDR2 SVGAGI. Deletions cut 8 bases from V and 7 bases from J, with 17 bases between. The CDR3 region is CASAFRIRSEKLFF. CDR3 bases: TGTGCCAGCGCCTTTCGGATAAGGAGTGAAAAACTGTTTTTT.